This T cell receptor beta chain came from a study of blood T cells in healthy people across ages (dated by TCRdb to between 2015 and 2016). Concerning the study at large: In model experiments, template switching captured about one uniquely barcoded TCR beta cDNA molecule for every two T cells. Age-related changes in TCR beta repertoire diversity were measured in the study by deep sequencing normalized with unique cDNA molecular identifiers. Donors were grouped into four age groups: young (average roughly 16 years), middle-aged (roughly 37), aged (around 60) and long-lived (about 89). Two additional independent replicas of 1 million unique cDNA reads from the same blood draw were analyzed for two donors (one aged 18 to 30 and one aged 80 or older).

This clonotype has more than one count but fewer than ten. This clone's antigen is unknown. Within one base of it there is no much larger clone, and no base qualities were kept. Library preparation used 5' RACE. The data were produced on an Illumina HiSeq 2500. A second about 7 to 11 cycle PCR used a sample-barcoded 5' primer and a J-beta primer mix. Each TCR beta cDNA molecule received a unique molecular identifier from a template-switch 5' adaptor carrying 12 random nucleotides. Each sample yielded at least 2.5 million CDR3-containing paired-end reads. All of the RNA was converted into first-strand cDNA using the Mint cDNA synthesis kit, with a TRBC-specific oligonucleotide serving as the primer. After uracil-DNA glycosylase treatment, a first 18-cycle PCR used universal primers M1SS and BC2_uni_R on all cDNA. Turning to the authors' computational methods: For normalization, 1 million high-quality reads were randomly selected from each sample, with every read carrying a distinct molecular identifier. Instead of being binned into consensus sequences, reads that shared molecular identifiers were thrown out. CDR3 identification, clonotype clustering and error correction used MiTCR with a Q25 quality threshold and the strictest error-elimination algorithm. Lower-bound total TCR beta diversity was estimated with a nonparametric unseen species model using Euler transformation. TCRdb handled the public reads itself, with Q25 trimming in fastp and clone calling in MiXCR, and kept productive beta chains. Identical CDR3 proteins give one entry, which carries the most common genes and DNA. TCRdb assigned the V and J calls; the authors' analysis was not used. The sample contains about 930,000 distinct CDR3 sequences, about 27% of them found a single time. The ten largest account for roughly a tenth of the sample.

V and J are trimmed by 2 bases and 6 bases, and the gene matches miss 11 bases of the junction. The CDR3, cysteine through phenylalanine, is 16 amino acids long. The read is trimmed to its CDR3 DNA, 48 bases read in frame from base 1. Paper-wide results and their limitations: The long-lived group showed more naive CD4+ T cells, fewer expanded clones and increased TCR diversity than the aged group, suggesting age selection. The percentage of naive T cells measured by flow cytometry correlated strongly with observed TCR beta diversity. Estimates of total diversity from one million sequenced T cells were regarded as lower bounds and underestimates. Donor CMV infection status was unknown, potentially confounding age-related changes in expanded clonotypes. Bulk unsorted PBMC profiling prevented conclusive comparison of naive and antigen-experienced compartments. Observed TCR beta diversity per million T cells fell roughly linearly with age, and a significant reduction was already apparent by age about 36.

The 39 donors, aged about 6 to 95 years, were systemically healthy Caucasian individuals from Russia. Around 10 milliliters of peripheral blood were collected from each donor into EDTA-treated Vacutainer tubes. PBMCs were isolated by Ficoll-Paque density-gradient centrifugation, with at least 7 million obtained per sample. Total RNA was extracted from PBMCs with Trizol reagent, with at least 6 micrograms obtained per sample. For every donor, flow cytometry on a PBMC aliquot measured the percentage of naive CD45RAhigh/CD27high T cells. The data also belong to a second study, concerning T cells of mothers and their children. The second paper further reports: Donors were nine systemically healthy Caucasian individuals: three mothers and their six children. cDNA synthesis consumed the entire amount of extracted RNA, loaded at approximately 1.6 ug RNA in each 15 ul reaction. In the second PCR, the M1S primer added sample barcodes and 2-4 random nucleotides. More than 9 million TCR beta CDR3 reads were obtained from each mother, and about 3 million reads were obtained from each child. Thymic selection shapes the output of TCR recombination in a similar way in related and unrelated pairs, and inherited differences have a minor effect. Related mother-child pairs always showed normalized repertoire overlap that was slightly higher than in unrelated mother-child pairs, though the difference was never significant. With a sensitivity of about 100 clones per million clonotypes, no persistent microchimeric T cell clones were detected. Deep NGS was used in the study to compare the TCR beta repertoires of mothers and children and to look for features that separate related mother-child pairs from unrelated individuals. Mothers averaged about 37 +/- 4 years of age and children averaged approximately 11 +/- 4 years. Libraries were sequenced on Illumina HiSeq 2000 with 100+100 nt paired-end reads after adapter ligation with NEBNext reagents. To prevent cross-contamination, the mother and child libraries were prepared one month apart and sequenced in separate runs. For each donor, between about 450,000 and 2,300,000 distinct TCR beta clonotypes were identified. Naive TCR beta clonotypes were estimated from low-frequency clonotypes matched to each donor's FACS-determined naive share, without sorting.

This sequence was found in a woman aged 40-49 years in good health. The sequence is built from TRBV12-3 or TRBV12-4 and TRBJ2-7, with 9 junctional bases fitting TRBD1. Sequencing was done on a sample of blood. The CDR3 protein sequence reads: CASSLSGTGTEAEQYF. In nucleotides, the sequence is TGTGCCAGCAGTTTATCCGGGACAGGGACGGAGGCCGAGCAGTACTTC.